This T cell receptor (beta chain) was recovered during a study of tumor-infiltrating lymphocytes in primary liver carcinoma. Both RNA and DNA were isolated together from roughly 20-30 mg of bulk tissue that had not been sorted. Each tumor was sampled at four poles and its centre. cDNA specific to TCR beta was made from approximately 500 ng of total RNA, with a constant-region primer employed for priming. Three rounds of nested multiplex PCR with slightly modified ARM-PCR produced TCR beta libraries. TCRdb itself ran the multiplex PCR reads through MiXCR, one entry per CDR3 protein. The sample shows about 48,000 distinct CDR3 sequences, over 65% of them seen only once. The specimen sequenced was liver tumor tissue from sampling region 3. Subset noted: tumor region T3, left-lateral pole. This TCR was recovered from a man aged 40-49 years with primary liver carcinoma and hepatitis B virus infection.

The CDR3 is CSVVRAADTQYF. DNA of the CDR3: TGCAGCGTTGTTCGGGCAGCAGATACGCAGTATTTT. This chain links TRBV29-1 with TRBJ2-3; D gene ambiguous. V shed 4 bases and J shed 4 bases, with 9 bases lying between them. This CDR3 has 12 residues. Germline loops: CDR1 SQVTM, CDR2 ANQGSEA.